This T cell receptor beta chain was recovered during a study of beta chain features in type 1 diabetes. General study results and limits: Type 1 diabetes patients had moderately but significantly shorter TCRB CDR3s in all four CD4+ subsets. Any HLA type influence on TCRB rearrangement was left unresolved here.

Averaging roughly 120 mL, one heparinised blood draw came from each individual donor. Comments on this clone: The antigen remains unidentified.

cDNA synthesis used the whole RNA isolate, giving expressed TCRB sequences. The data were produced by immunoSEQ multiplex PCR, yet TCRdb's version contains in-frame clones alone and is incomplete. The top ten clones hold under 1.5% of a sample with around 140,000 clones, about 13% of them seen once. Sample: central memory CD4+ T cells from blood. This clonotype originated in a man younger than 35 with type 1 diabetes.

DNA for the CDR3: TGTGCCAGCGTAGGGGAGACAAATACTAACTATGGCTACACCTTC. Translating it yields CASVGETNTNYGYTF. The gene calls are TRBV28 and TRBJ1-2; tentative D call: TRBD1 (5 bases). CDR1 is MDHEN and CDR2 is SYDVKM in the germline V gene. V gave up 8 bases and J gave up 0 bases, with 16 bases separating them. The CDR3 length is 15 residues.